The next 12 T cell receptor beta chains were all read from a single sample in a study of blood T cell repertoires in COVID-19. Method: immunoSEQ multiplex PCR; TCRdb's copy keeps in-frame clones and lacks some. In the table there are some 340,000 clones, roughly 85% of which are singletons. Sequenced: peripheral blood. These receptors were taken from a young woman with acute or convalescent COVID-19.

The rearrangement links TRBV5-4 to TRBJ1-2, with 7 bases identical to TRBD1. The CDR3 length is 13 residues. Germline-derived CDR1 and CDR2 are SGHNT and YYREEE (reference sequence). The J segment lost 8 bases and the V segment lost 3 bases, leaving 7 bases of the junction unmatched. The CDR3 nucleotides read TGTGCCAGCAGCTCATCAGGACAGGCCGGCTACACCTTC. Residues: CASSSSGQAGYTF.

CDR3 sequence (DNA): TGTGCCAGCAGCTTATGGTCTAGCAACACCGGGGAGCTGTTTTTT. This gives the protein CASSLWSSNTGELFF. The rearrangement uses TRBV7-2 and TRBJ2-2; TRBD2 is a possible D gene (5 bases). V lost 2 bases and J lost 2, with 9 bases in between. Germline CDR1 is SGHTA and CDR2 is FQGNSA. The CDR3 length is 15 residues.

The gene calls are TRBV19 and TRBJ2-3, with 8 bases matching TRBD1. CDR1 and CDR2 from the germline V gene are LNHDA and SQIVND (reference sequence). The CDR3 loop spans 15 amino acids. V dropped 4 bases and J dropped 4; count of bases not matched to a gene: 7. CDR3 sequence: CASSTQDRASDTQYF. The CDR3 region has the DNA TGTGCCAGTAGTACACAGGACAGGGCATCAGATACGCAGTATTTT.

The V gene is TRBV7-8, the J gene TRBJ1-5; D gene uncertain. Germline-derived CDR1 and CDR2 are SGHVS and FQNEAQ. The CDR3 is made up of 13 amino acids. Between the trimmed V and J ends, which lost 4 bases and 9 bases, there was a span of 13 bases. The CDR3 here is CASSSQVQGPQHF. The CDR3 coding sequence is TGTGCCAGCAGCTCCCAGGTACAAGGGCCCCAGCATTTT.

This CDR3 is CASSLPGNSGNTIYF. DNA for the CDR3: TGTGCCAGCAGCTTGCCAGGGAACTCTGGAAACACCATATATTTT. The chain uses TRBV5-8 and TRBJ1-3; weak D call: TRBD1 (5 bases). The CDR3 consists of 15 residues. CDR1 is SGHTS, CDR2 YDEGEE, per germline. V was pared by 1 base and J by 0 bases, with 8 bases between.

J is TRBJ2-6 and V is TRBV3-1 (or the pseudogene TRBV3-2), with D perhaps matching TRBD2 (6 bases). V dropped 4 bases and J dropped 2 bases, with 21 bases sitting between them. Germline assignment: CDR1 LGHDT and CDR2 YNNKEL (reference sequence). This CDR3 has 19 amino acids. CDR3 DNA sequence: TGTGCCAGCAGCCGCGTCCGAGCGGGCGCGGGACCTGGGGCCAACGTCCTGACTTTC. Translation: CASSRVRAGAGPGANVLTF.

This chain uses TRBV6-6 with TRBJ2-5, with D possibly matching TRBD2 (6 bases). Trimming removed 7 bases from V and 3 bases from J, with 9 bases in between. The CDR3 spans 12 residues. Germline V gene lookup returns CDR1 MNHNY and CDR2 SVGAGI (reference sequence). The CDR3 here is CASIGGEETQYF. The CDR3 region has the DNA TGTGCCAGCATCGGCGGGGAAGAGACCCAGTACTTC.

The rearrangement links TRBV19 to TRBJ2-7; D not resolved. Germline lookup yields CDR1 LNHDA and CDR2 SQIVND (reference sequence). V was cut by 6 bases and J by 5 bases, with 17 bases left in between. The length of the CDR3 is 14 residues. CDR3 loop: CASRPPGPLNEQYF. The CDR3 DNA is TGTGCCAGTAGGCCCCCGGGTCCCCTCAACGAGCAGTACTTC.

This chain links TRBV6-5 with TRBJ1-6, with a tentative D call TRBD1 (5 bases). The ends were cut back, 7 bases at V and 7 bases at J, with 14 bases in the middle. Germline CDR1 reads MNHEY; CDR2 reads SVGAGI. This CDR3 is 14 amino acids long. DNA of the CDR3: TGTGCCAGCACCCCTGACAGCGACAATTCACCCCTCCACTTT. Residues: CASTPDSDNSPLHF.

The J gene is TRBJ2-1, the V gene TRBV6-5; perhaps TRBD1 as D (6 bases). CDR3 length: 15 amino acids. Germline assignment: CDR1 MNHEY and CDR2 SVGAGI. V was trimmed by 6 bases and J by 2 bases, leaving 14 bases between them. Here the CDR3 reads CASSEGHKAYNEQFF. The CDR3 bases are TGTGCCAGCAGCGAGGGACATAAGGCCTACAATGAGCAGTTCTTC.

This clone was found once. The rearrangement uses TRBV6-5 and TRBJ2-5; 8 bases agree with TRBD2. With V trimmed by 9 bases and J by 4 bases, 7 bases remained unmatched. CDR1 MNHEY and CDR2 SVGAGI come from the germline V gene. This CDR3 has 13 residues. DNA of the CDR3: TGTGCCAGTCTCCCGGGGGGGGCAGAGACCCAGTACTTC. It specifies CASLPGGAETQYF.

This clone turned up a few times. The CDR3 does not end in the conserved phenylalanine or tryptophan, so this is likely a read error. The limits of the CDR3 on the DNA are not certain, so only TCRdb's listed CDR3 is given. The V gene is TRBV14, the J gene TRBJ1-1. CDR1 is SGHDN, CDR2 FVKESK, per germline. The CDR3 extends over 10 residues, inclusive of both ends. CDR3: CASSQGPEGK.